The T cell receptor beta chain under discussion was sequenced for a study of T cells after yellow fever vaccination. Study information: The authors prepared low-cell-number fractions using SMART-Seq v4 Ultra Low Input. Findings and caveats of the study: Most primary-vaccination clones reappeared after the booster (less than 98% CD4, roughly 88% CD8). Faster peaking, at day 5 versus 15, marked a secondary response that was weaker.

This clonotype was observed at least ten times. Its antigen is unidentified. TCRdb passed the 5' RACE reads through MiXCR, listing each CDR3 protein once. The repertoire consists of roughly 150,000 distinct CDR3 sequences, with 7% to 9% occurring once and the leading ten covering roughly 0.77%. Sequenced here: CD4+ T cells sorted from PBMCs, sampled 5 days after the yellow fever booster vaccination. The TCR comes from a man aged 25-45 years who received the YFV17D yellow fever vaccine.

CDR3 in amino acids: CASSTLDSGELFF. Here the CDR3 DNA reads TGCGCCAGCAGCACACTAGATTCCGGGGAGCTGTTTTTT. J is TRBJ2-2 and V is TRBV5-1; tentatively, D is TRBD2 (5 bases). The CDR3 extends over 13 amino acids. CDR1 and CDR2 from the germline V gene are SGHRS and YFSETQ. Deletions cut 4 bases from V and 6 bases from J, with 10 bases between.